This entry is about one TCR beta chain. Its binding antigen is unknown. No clone much larger than this one lies a single base away; base qualities are absent. These data belong to a study of blood T cell repertoires in COVID-19 (dated by TCRdb to the early 2020s). Study-level background: The collaborator samples originated in the United States, Italy and Spain and spanned the acute and convalescent phases of COVID-19. The prospective study material was composed of cDNA or gDNA derived from T cells, B-cell-depleted T cells, or PBMCs. Subjects who had been exposed to COVID-19, were actively infected with it, or had recovered from it provided the deeply sampled blood TCRbeta repertoires that made up the dataset. A freely available public database, intended as a resource for researchers studying the immune response to SARS-CoV-2, is where the repertoires were released. The samples were drawn from two sources: the first 160 participants of the ongoing ImmuneRACE study, and 1,254 subjects contributed by 6 global collaborators. A de-identified subject ID, COVID-19 status, age in years and sex were almost always included in the sample metadata. Where available, HLA class I and class II types were taken from metadata supplied by the sample provider and were not determined by assay-based typing.

Taken from cysteine to phenylalanine, the CDR3 has 15 residues. The CDR3 DNA has 45 bases and is translated from base 1. In the germline V gene (reference sequence), CDR1 corresponds to LNHDA and CDR2 to SQIVND. Trimming removed 5 bases from V and 6 bases from J; the gene matches leave 7 bases unexplained. Collaborating institutions collected whole blood in K2EDTA tubes following their own protocols. For TCRbeta analysis, collaborators shipped samples in one of three forms: frozen whole blood, isolated PBMCs, or DNA extracted from either of those sample types. TCRbeta CDR3 regions were amplified from genomic DNA using the immunoSEQ Assay, a bias-controlled multiplex PCR. As for the original processing: Within the assay, amplification of reference gene primers was used to estimate how many nucleated cells each sample contained. To quantify the absolute abundance of each unique TCRbeta CDR3 rearrangement, sequence reads were collapsed and filtered. For each sample, productive Simpson clonality was calculated as the square root of Simpson's diversity index across productive rearrangements. In its TCRdb copy, this immuneACCESS table keeps in-frame sequences only and misses some clones. Where compared with another copy, unresolved V genes explain less than half of these, and the others have no known cause. V, J and clone size derive from that table, while D and trimming were established from the DNA sequence. The sample data list approximately 96,000 clones, and approximately 91% of these were observed just once. The ten top clones hold 2.9% of the sample.

General findings and caveats noted by the study authors: How much clinical and demographic metadata was included differed by source and by participant, and the metadata was provided uncurated.

Sequencing was done on a sample of peripheral blood. This clonotype originated in a woman older than 75 with acute or convalescent COVID-19. The chain employs TRBV19 and TRBJ1-5, with 10 bases aligning to TRBD1. The DNA sequence reads TGTGCCAGTAGTGCGACAGGGGGCTCGGGTCAGCCCCAGCATTTT. This translates into CASSATGGSGQPQHF.